The present TCR beta chain was sequenced within a study of T cell responses to AZD1222 COVID-19 vaccine. Looking at the study overall: Investigators merged groups given second doses at roughly 4 or roughly 12 weeks.

Note on this clone: Its antigen is currently unknown.

Study-wide results and caveats: Spike-wide coverage was observed for vaccine-associated CD4 TCRs, with dominant responses at 160-218 and 743-854. Possibly, clonal diversity was underestimated; donors were largely white British and included more females. Nearly half of unique spike-specific TCRs reportedly avoided B.1.351 and B.1.1.7 mutated regions.

Measured with immunoSEQ multiplex PCR; TCRdb has only the in-frame clones, and not every one. The table includes about 120,000 clones, approximately 90% detected once. The sample here was peripheral blood, taken on day 0 of AZD1222 vaccination. The TCR was taken from an adult in good health.

The CDR3 bases are TGTGCCAGCGCGGCCGGGACAGGGCTGGGGAGTGGGGCCAACGTCCTGACTTTC. It yields the protein CASAAGTGLGSGANVLTF. The rearrangement joins TRBV18 to TRBJ2-6, with TRBD1 matching over 9 bases. The ends lost 8 bases at V and 3 bases at J; junction bases unmatched: 14. The CDR3 has 18 residues. The V gene's germline CDR1 is KGHSH and CDR2 LQKENI.